This T cell receptor beta chain was recorded in a study of OX40 agonist ivuxolimab in advanced cancers. Study-wide context: Across the patients, intravenous ivuxolimab was delivered every 2 weeks at 0.01 to 10 mg/kg.

Assay: immunoSEQ multiplex PCR; the TCRdb copy retains only in-frame clones and omits some. The sample consists of approximately 90,000 clones, more than 70% of them appearing once. With baseline, cycle 4 day 1, and cycle 7 day 1 as timepoints, blood was sampled. Study results and limitations: Researchers did not establish what antigens the expanded peripheral T cells target. CD8+ T cells were the subset that, on average, had more expanded clones than CD4+.

With V trimmed by 6 bases and J by 2 bases, 6 bases remained unmatched. Germline lookup yields CDR1 ENHRY and CDR2 SYGVKD. This CDR3 has 15 amino acids. For this clone: As yet, its antigen is unknown.

This chain connects TRBV10-3 to TRBJ2-3, with 9 bases matching TRBD2. Sequences were derived from CD4+ or CD8+ T cells sorted from blood, sampled in a trial of the OX40 agonist ivuxolimab. The TCR sequence derives from an adult with an advanced solid tumor such as melanoma, head and neck, liver or kidney cancer. The CDR3 is CAIRKGLAFTDTQYF. CDR3 nucleotides: TGTGCCATCAGAAAGGGACTAGCATTCACAGATACGCAGTATTTT.